This passage covers 31 T cell receptor beta chains from one sample sequenced in a study of shared clonotypes between healthy human individuals. Sequenced by immunoSEQ multiplex PCR; TCRdb stores in-frame clones only, minus some. The data show hundreds of thousands of clones, around three quarters seen once. Sequencing was performed on PBMCs. Receptors were obtained from a woman aged 40 to 49 in good health. Some clones in this sample may be carry-over from other donors' samples.

This chain joins TRBV4-2 and TRBJ2-6; no clear D gene. This CDR3 is built from 16 residues. From germline, CDR1 is LGHNA and CDR2 YNFKEQ. The V gene lost 0 bases and the J gene lost 0 bases, with 6 bases spanning the gap. In DNA form, the CDR3 reads TGTGCCAGCAGCCAAGATCCGCACTCTGGGGCCAACGTCCTGACTTTC. Its protein is CASSQDPHSGANVLTF.

There are a few counts of this clone. The V call is TRBV5-1, the J call TRBJ2-7; tentative D call: TRBD2 (7 bases). V was pared by 7 bases and J by 6 bases, with 23 bases between. CDR3 size: 15 residues. From germline, CDR1 is SGHRS and CDR2 YFSETQ. CDR3 amino acids: CASSEGVGLVGEQYF. CDR3 nucleotide sequence: TGCGCCAGCTCCGAGGGGGTCGGACTAGTCGGCGAGCAGTACTTC.

The gene calls are TRBV6-5 and TRBJ2-1; a weak D match, TRBD2 (5 bases). Germline CDR1 and CDR2: MNHEY and SVGAGI. The CDR3 contains 12 residues. The V end lost 5 bases, the J end lost 10 bases, and 12 bases lay between the germline ends. The CDR3 DNA follows: TGTGCCAGCAGTCAAACACGGAGGGAGCAGTTCTTC. Translation gives CASSQTRREQFF.

V usage is TRBV11-3 and J usage is TRBJ2-5, with 11 bases fitting TRBD2. CDR1 and CDR2 from the germline V gene are SGHNT and YENEEA. V shed 6 bases and J 5 bases; nucleotides not matched to a gene: 5. This CDR3 region has 14 residues. The CDR3 nucleotides read TGTGCCAGCAGTCCCGGGACTAGCGGTGAGACCCAGTACTTC. Residues: CASSPGTSGETQYF.

The gene calls are TRBV28 and TRBJ1-5; D possibly corresponds to TRBD1 (6 bases). CDR3 size: 15 residues. Germline V gene data show CDR1 as MDHEN and CDR2 as SYDVKM. The germline V and J ends were trimmed by 8 bases and 5 bases, with 19 bases remaining between them. CDR3 DNA sequence: TGTGCCAGCCTACCCCACAGGGAGATGTATCAGCCCCAGCATTTT. It translates to CASLPHREMYQPQHF.

This chain joins TRBV7-9 and TRBJ2-7, with 8 bases that match TRBD1. Germline loops: CDR1 SEHNR, CDR2 FQNEAQ (reference sequence). V gave up 2 bases and J gave up 12 bases; unmatched junction bases: 9. The CDR3 is 13 residues long. The CDR3 region is CASSLLDRDIWYF. CDR3 bases: TGTGCCAGCAGCTTATTGGACAGGGACATTTGGTACTTC.

The chain carries TRBV18 and TRBJ1-1; 7 bases are a match to TRBD1. The V segment lost 2 bases and the J segment 4 bases; nucleotides outside the gene matches: 7. Germline assignment: CDR1 KGHSH and CDR2 LQKENI. CDR3 length: 15 amino acids. The CDR3 coding sequence is TGTGCCAGCTCACCAATTCCAGGACAGGCCACTGAAGCTTTCTTT. This encodes CASSPIPGQATEAFF.

The genes are TRBV12-5 and TRBJ1-1, with D possibly matching TRBD1 (5 bases). Trimming shortened V by 5 bases and J by 4 bases, and 17 bases separated the two germline ends. CDR3 size: 15 residues. The V gene's germline CDR1 is LGHNT and CDR2 FRNRAP. The CDR3 protein is CASGPPGREVTEAFF. The CDR3 DNA is TGTGCTAGTGGTCCACCGGGCAGGGAGGTCACTGAAGCTTTCTTT.

This clone was detected a few times. The chain employs TRBV29-1 and TRBJ2-7, with a tentative D call TRBD1 (7 bases). Germline CDR1 and CDR2: SQVTM and ANQGSEA. CDR3 length: 13 amino acids. Between the trimmed V and J ends, which lost 7 bases and 3 bases, there was a span of 16 bases. CDR3 bases: TGCAGCGCAGGAGGGGGCCCCTTCTACGAGCAGTACTTC. This codes for CSAGGGPFYEQYF.

The rearrangement links TRBV11-2 to TRBJ2-5; 11 bases are a match to TRBD2. Trimming at V came to 5 bases and at J to 2 bases, leaving 4 bases not matched to a gene. The CDR3 is 15 residues long. From germline, CDR1 is SGHAT and CDR2 FQNNGV. The CDR3 region has the DNA TGTGCCAGCAGCCGAGGGACTAGCGGACAAGAGACCCAGTACTTC. Residues: CASSRGTSGQETQYF.

The rearrangement uses TRBV5-1 and TRBJ2-7; 11 bases are shared with TRBD2. This CDR3 contains 15 residues. Germline V gives CDR1 SGHRS, CDR2 YFSETQ. V lost 3 bases, J lost 4 bases, and 6 bases stayed unmatched. The CDR3 DNA follows: TGCGCCAGCAGCTCCATTAGCGGGAGGGCTTACGAGCAGTACTTC. Its translation: CASSSISGRAYEQYF.

The genes are TRBV7-8 and TRBJ2-5; the D is unclear. The V gene's germline CDR1 is SGHVS and CDR2 FQNEAQ. V shed 1 base and J shed 0 bases, with 6 bases lying between them. This CDR3 has 14 amino acids. The CDR3 coding sequence is TGTGCCAGCAGCTTAGTGGTGGACCAAGAGACCCAGTACTTC. Protein product: CASSLVVDQETQYF.

The J gene is TRBJ2-7, the V gene TRBV6-6; the match to TRBD2 covers 10 bases. Germline-derived CDR1 and CDR2 are MNHNY and SVGAGI (reference sequence). Germline trimming cut 7 bases from V and 7 bases from J; bases unmatched to any gene: 4. The CDR3 length is 12 residues. DNA for the CDR3: TGTGCCAGCAATTCAGCGGGAGGGGAGCAGTACTTC. This gives the protein CASNSAGGEQYF.

The CDR3 DNA sequence: TGTGCCAGCAGCTTAGTTGGGGGATATACCTCGCAGCCCCAGCATTTT. Encoded protein: CASSLVGGYTSQPQHF. V is TRBV11-2 and J is TRBJ1-5, with D perhaps matching TRBD1 (5 bases). V was shortened by 1 base and J by 7 bases, with 17 bases between the two germline ends. The CDR3 covers 16 residues. Germline CDR1 is SGHAT and CDR2 is FQNNGV.

The J gene is TRBJ1-2, the V gene TRBV5-4; D uncertain. Germline CDR1 SGHNT, CDR2 YYREEE (reference sequence). V shed 0 bases and J shed 2 bases, with 11 bases lying between them. The CDR3 consists of 15 residues. CDR3 sequence: CASSLGRLGNYGYTF. The CDR3 DNA reads as TGTGCCAGCAGCTTGGGGCGTCTAGGGAACTATGGCTACACCTTC.

The chain recombines TRBV5-1 with TRBJ2-5, with 16 bases matching TRBD2. The CDR3 runs to 16 residues. The germline gives CDR1 SGHRS, CDR2 YFSETQ. V dropped 4 bases and J dropped 5; count of bases not matched to a gene: 5. Here the CDR3 reads CASSPGLAGGAETQYF. The DNA for the CDR3 is TGCGCCAGCAGCCCGGGACTAGCGGGAGGGGCGGAGACCCAGTACTTC.

The rearrangement uses TRBV7-7 and TRBJ2-5; a weak D match, TRBD2 (5 bases). Per germline, CDR1 SSHAT and CDR2 FNYEAQ (reference sequence). There are 13 residues in the CDR3. V was clipped by 6 bases and J by 5 bases, with 13 bases between them. The DNA for the CDR3 is TGTGCCAGCAGGGGGAGAGATGGGGAGACCCAGTACTTC. Protein product: CASRGRDGETQYF.

This chain uses TRBV28 with TRBJ2-5; D gene ambiguous. The germline V and J ends were trimmed by 3 bases and 1 base, with 3 bases remaining between them. The CDR3 runs to 12 residues. Germline CDR1 and CDR2: MDHEN and SYDVKM. For the CDR3, the DNA is TGTGCCAGCAGTTTTGTCCAAGAGACCCAGTACTTC. It yields the protein CASSFVQETQYF.

Here the CDR3 reads CASSSREGRFEQYF. CDR3 in DNA: TGTGCCAGCAGTTCTCGGGAGGGCCGTTTTGAGCAGTACTTC. This rearrangement joins TRBV27 to TRBJ2-7, with 8 bases identical to TRBD2. The trim removed 4 bases at V and 7 bases at J, leaving 9 bases unmatched. The CDR3 is 14 residues long. Per germline, CDR1 MNHEY and CDR2 SMNVEV (reference sequence).

J is TRBJ2-4 and V is TRBV4-2; D is perhaps TRBD2 (5 bases). CDR3 length: 16 residues. Per germline, CDR1 LGHNA and CDR2 YNFKEQ. V gave up 0 bases and J gave up 5 bases, with 14 bases separating them. CDR3 bases: TGTGCCAGCAGCCAAGATCACGCGGGTGTGCAAAACATTCAGTACTTC. Its protein is CASSQDHAGVQNIQYF.

A remark on this clone: Mismatch with germline at one junction end may stem from a read error. V is TRBV5-6 and J is TRBJ2-4; 10 bases match TRBD1. Germline assignment: CDR1 SGHDT and CDR2 YYEEEE. There are 12 residues in the CDR3. The chain's CDR3 is CASSFSSGTGDF. For the CDR3, the DNA is TGTGCCAGCAGCTTCTCTTCCGGGACAGGGGACTTC.

V is TRBV6-1 and J is TRBJ2-7; D not certain. Germline-derived CDR1 and CDR2 are MNHNS and SASEGT. The germline V and J ends were trimmed by 7 bases and 1 base, with 8 bases remaining between them. This CDR3 has 12 residues. CDR3 region: CASTAASYEQYF. DNA of the CDR3: TGTGCCAGCACGGCAGCTTCCTACGAGCAGTACTTC.

The V and J genes are TRBV6-6 and TRBJ1-2, with D maybe TRBD1 (6 bases). V was pared by 4 bases and J by 4 bases, with 13 bases between. The CDR3 contains 14 residues. Germline CDR1 MNHNY, CDR2 SVGAGI (reference sequence). The CDR3 DNA reads TGTGCCAGCAGTTCCGCACAGGGATCCTATGGCTACACCTTC. It specifies CASSSAQGSYGYTF.

The genes are TRBV30 and TRBJ2-7; no firm D call. The germline CDR1 and CDR2 sequences are GTSNPN and SVGIG (reference sequence). CDR3 length equals 14 residues. V gave up 0 bases and J gave up 4 bases, with 13 bases separating them. Here the CDR3 reads CAWSVDTATYEQYF. In DNA form, the CDR3 reads TGTGCCTGGAGTGTAGATACGGCTACGTACGAGCAGTACTTC.

V gene TRBV7-9 combines with J gene TRBJ2-1; TRBD2 agrees at 10 bases. Trimming cost V 7 bases and J 7 bases; bases outside gene matches: 13. CDR1 SEHNR and CDR2 FQNEAQ come from the germline V gene (reference sequence). The CDR3 sequence is 16 residues long. CDR3 in amino acids: CASTQRPGLATNEQFF. CDR3 nucleotide sequence: TGTGCCAGCACCCAACGGCCGGGACTAGCGACGAATGAGCAGTTCTTC.

This chain uses TRBV29-1 with TRBJ2-5; 7 bases are shared with TRBD1. The closer fit of TRBJ2-7 to the DNA end suggests the J call may be wrong. Germline-derived CDR1 and CDR2 are SQVTM and ANQGSEA. This CDR3 has 13 amino acids. The DNA of the CDR3 is TGCAGCGTTGACACTGGACAGGCCTACGAGCAGTACTTC. It specifies CSVDTGQAYEQYF.

CDR3 amino acids: CASSQAQGRTTDTQYF. The CDR3 nucleotides are TGCGCCAGCAGCCAAGCTCAGGGGCGTACCACAGATACGCAGTATTTT. The gene calls are TRBV4-1 and TRBJ2-3, with a possible D match to TRBD1 (6 bases). The germline V gene has CDR1 MGHRA and CDR2 YSYEKL. The CDR3 is 16 amino acids. Trimming cost V 1 base and J 2 bases, with 13 bases left between them.

This clone was seen ten or more times. CDR3 protein: CASSLQGRSTGELFF. CDR3 nucleotide sequence: TGTGCCAGCAGCTTGCAGGGGAGGAGCACCGGGGAGCTGTTTTTT. The chain recombines TRBV5-4 with TRBJ2-2, with D possibly called TRBD1 or TRBD2 (6 bases each). The V gene lost 1 base and the J gene lost 4 bases, with 11 bases spanning the gap. CDR3 size: 15 residues. Germline CDR1 reads SGHNT; CDR2 reads YYREEE (reference sequence).

The chain couples TRBV6-5 to TRBJ2-4; D gene unclear. Trimming removed 5 bases at V and 3 bases at J, with 11 bases between. Germline CDR1 MNHEY, CDR2 SVGAGI. The CDR3 runs 14 residues. CDR3 in DNA: TGTGCCAGCAGTCGTGGATTTGGCAAAAACATTCAGTACTTC. Amino acids: CASSRGFGKNIQYF.

The table lists this clone with a few counts. Other DNA sequences in the sample encode the same CDR3. V gene TRBV2 combines with J gene TRBJ2-4; D is uncertain. This CDR3 comprises 13 residues. V gave up 3 bases and J gave up 5 bases, with 8 bases separating them. Germline loops: CDR1 SNHLY, CDR2 FYNNEI. The CDR3 DNA reads as TGTGCCAGCAGTGAGGGCGGTCAAAACATTCAGTACTTC. The encoded protein is CASSEGGQNIQYF.

The V gene is TRBV5-1, the J gene TRBJ2-7; 11 nucleotides match TRBD2. Trimming cost V 5 bases and J 2 bases; bases outside gene matches: 6. CDR3 length equals 15 residues. CDR1 and CDR2 from the germline V gene are SGHRS and YFSETQ. The DNA of the CDR3 is TGCGCCAGCAGGACGGGACTAGCGGTCCCCTACGAGCAGTACTTC. Translated: CASRTGLAVPYEQYF.